Listed below are T cell receptor beta chains from one sample, sequenced in a study of PD-1 blockade in mismatch repair-deficient tumors. Generated by immunoSEQ multiplex PCR, the TCRdb table keeps only in-frame clones and is missing some. The data contain about 34,000 clones, less than 90% of them singletons. Material: PBMCs, obtained around 6 weeks after starting pembrolizumab. The receptors derive from an adult with mismatch repair-deficient cancer. The CDR3 runs from the conserved cysteine through the conserved F or W. A D gene is named only where the DNA matches it firmly. For some rows the clone size is stated as once, few or many, or as a class when expanded; others skip it.

size	D	V	J	DNA	CDR3
.	TRBD2	TRBV7-9	TRBJ2-3	TGTGCCAGCAGCCCGGGACTAGCGGGAGCTCCAGATACGCAGTATTTT	CASSPGLAGAPDTQYF
.	.	TRBV5-1	TRBJ1-1	TGCGCCAGCAGCTTGGATCCCCCTGTAAACACTGAAGCTTTCTTT	CASSLDPPVNTEAFF
.	TRBD1	TRBV2	TRBJ1-2	TGTGCCAGCAGTGGGGGACAGGGGCGGGCGGCTGGCTACACCTTC	CASSGGQGRAAGYTF
.	TRBD2	TRBV15	TRBJ2-2	TGTGCCACCCGTAGCGGGAGGGGGGTGTACGGAGAGCTGTTTTTT	CATRSGRGVYGELFF
.	.	TRBV11-3	TRBJ2-5	TGTGCCAGCAGCCCTCGGGGAAAAGAGACCCAGTACTTC	CASSPRGKETQYF
.	.	TRBV7-6	TRBJ1-6	TGTGCCAGCACCCCCGGAGAGGATTCACCCCTCCACTTT	CASTPGEDSPLHF
.	.	TRBV5-1	TRBJ2-3	TGCGCCAGCGGTATATTCGGTCAAAGCATAGATACGCAGTATTTT	CASGIFGQSIDTQYF
.	.	TRBV5-1	TRBJ2-7	TGCGCCAGCAGCTTGGGTACTTCAGGGGTCATGAGGTACGAGCAGTACTTC	CASSLGTSGVMRYEQYF
.	TRBD1	TRBV28	TRBJ2-3	TGTGCCAGCAGGGTACAGGGGTGGAGGGATACGCAGTATTTT	CASRVQGWRDTQYF
.	.	TRBV28	TRBJ1-2	TGTGCCAGCAGTCCCCAGACATATGGCTACACCTTC	CASSPQTYGYTF
.	TRBD2	TRBV5-1	TRBJ2-1	TGCGCCAGCAGCCAGGGACTAGCGGACAATGAGCAGTTCTTC	CASSQGLADNEQFF
.	TRBD1	TRBV15	TRBJ1-1	TGTGCCACCAGCAGACCCGGGACAGTTCTGACTGAAGCTTTCTTT	CATSRPGTVLTEAFF
.	.	TRBV19	TRBJ1-2	TGTGCCAGTAGTACAAGTCCCAATAGTGGGAGCCTGAAAGATGGCTACACCTTC	CASSTSPNSGSLKDGYTF
.	.	TRBV28	TRBJ2-1	TGTGCCAGCATTCAAAGCGGAGAGAGCTACAATGAGCAGTTCTTC	CASIQSGESYNEQFF
.	.	TRBV6-5	TRBJ2-2	TGTGCCAGCAGCCGGCAGGGAAAGAACACCGGGGAGCTGTTTTTT	CASSRQGKNTGELFF
.	TRBD2	TRBV2	TRBJ2-7	TGTGCCAGCAGTCGCGGGGGCTCCTACGAGCAGTACTTC	CASSRGGSYEQYF
.	.	TRBV7-9	TRBJ1-1	TGTGCCAGCGGCGGCGCGAACACTGAAGCTTTCTTT	CASGGANTEAFF
.	.	TRBV7-2	TRBJ1-2	TGTGCCAGCAGCTTAATGGGAGGGGAGGAAGAATATGGCTATGGCTACACCTTC	CASSLMGGEEEYGYGYTF
.	.	TRBV5-1	TRBJ2-3	TGCGCCAGCAGCTTATCTAGATTCGCAGATACGCAGTATTTT	CASSLSRFADTQYF
.	TRBD1	TRBV28	TRBJ1-5	TGTGCCAGCAAGGGGACAGTTCAGCCCCAGCATTTT	CASKGTVQPQHF
few	.	TRBV5-1	TRBJ2-7	TGCGCCAGCGCCCCCGGGGGCTCCTACGAGCAGTACTTC	CASAPGGSYEQYF
.	TRBD2	TRBV5-1	TRBJ2-3	TGCGCCAGCAGCTTGATAGCTAGCGGCGGTGATACGCAGTATTTT	CASSLIASGGDTQYF
.	.	TRBV2	TRBJ2-7	TGTGCCAGCAGTATTCCTCTATCCTACGAGCAGTACTTC	CASSIPLSYEQYF
.	.	TRBV9	TRBJ2-1	TGTGCCAGCAGCGTAGGACAACCACGATTCTACAATGAGCAGTTCTTC	CASSVGQPRFYNEQFF
.	TRBD2	TRBV10-3	TRBJ2-1	TGTGCCATCAGTGACCGAAACCCCCGACTAGCGGGAGGGGATGAGCAGTTCTTC	CAISDRNPRLAGGDEQFF
.	TRBD2	TRBV4-1	TRBJ2-1	TGCGCCAGCAGCCAAGGGGGACTAGCGGGAGCAAATGAGCAGTTCTTC	CASSQGGLAGANEQFF
.	.	TRBV5-1	TRBJ2-5	TGCGCCAGCAGCTTGGGGAGGGTGGGATTGGAGACCCAGTACTTC	CASSLGRVGLETQYF
once	TRBD2	TRBV7-8	TRBJ2-1	TGTGCCAGCAGCTTAGTGGTTAGCGGGAGCCTTGGCTACAATGAGCAGTTCTTC	CASSLVVSGSLGYNEQFF
.	.	TRBV29-1	TRBJ2-5	TGCAGCGCAGATAGGGGAAGTGAGACCCAGTACTTC	CSADRGSETQYF
.	.	TRBV9	TRBJ1-2	TGTGCCAGCAGCTCACCCTACGGGACTAACTATGGCTACACCTTC	CASSSPYGTNYGYTF
once	TRBD1	TRBV5-8	TRBJ2-5	TGTGCCAACTCGGACAGGGGGCGAGGAATGGAGACCCAGTACTTC	CANSDRGRGMETQYF
.	.	TRBV7-2	TRBJ2-2	TGTGCCAGCAGCTTATGGGGGGGCGAGGAGCTGTTTTTT	CASSLWGGEELFF
.	.	TRBV29-1	TRBJ2-1	TGCAGCGTCACAGGGTCTTCCTACAATGAGCAGTTCTTC	CSVTGSSYNEQFF
.	TRBD1	TRBV7-8	TRBJ1-5	TGTGCCAGCAGCTTATCAACAGGGGGCCATAGCAATCAGCCCCAGCATTTT	CASSLSTGGHSNQPQHF
.	TRBD1	TRBV7-9	TRBJ1-1	TGTGCCAGCAGCACCTGGACAGGACTGAACACTGAAGCTTTCTTT	CASSTWTGLNTEAFF
.	.	TRBV12-5	TRBJ2-1	TGTGCTAGTGGTTTGGTTCTAGGGGCTGTTCGCAATGAGCAGTTCTTC	CASGLVLGAVRNEQFF
.	.	TRBV15	TRBJ2-1	TGTGCCACCAGCGGGAAAGGGTTTCATGGGAGGGAGCAGTTCTTC	CATSGKGFHGREQFF
.	.	TRBV2	TRBJ2-7	TGTGCCAGCAGTGAAGGAAGGGGGGGATACGAGCAGTACTTC	CASSEGRGGYEQYF
.	.	TRBV30	TRBJ2-3	TGTGCCTGGAGGGAGCATTTTAGCACAGATACGCAGTATTTT	CAWREHFSTDTQYF
.	.	TRBV7-2	TRBJ2-5	TGTGCCAGCAGCTTAGCGCGCCACCAAGAGACCCAGTACTTC	CASSLARHQETQYF
.	.	TRBV29-1	TRBJ2-5	TGCAGCGTCGATAGCCGAGAGACCCAGTACTTC	CSVDSRETQYF
.	.	TRBV7-3	TRBJ2-3	TGTGCCAGCAGCTTAAACACCTTCACAGATACGCAGTATTTT	CASSLNTFTDTQYF
few	.	TRBV10-1	TRBJ2-1	TGCGCCAGCAGTGGTGCGGCCAGCAACTACAATGAGCAGTTCTTC	CASSGAASNYNEQFF
.	.	TRBV4-1	TRBJ2-1	TGCGCCAGCAGCCGCCTCCGGGGAGGTGATGAGCAGTTCTTC	CASSRLRGGDEQFF
.	TRBD1	TRBV28	TRBJ1-3	TGTGCCAGCACCGTCAGGGGGTATGGAAACACCATATATTTT	CASTVRGYGNTIYF
.	TRBD2	TRBV7-3	TRBJ2-2	TGTGCCAGCAGCCCGTTACTAGCGGGAGGCGGCGGGGAGCTGTTTTTT	CASSPLLAGGGGELFF
.	.	TRBV21-1	TRBJ2-5	TGTGCCAGCAGCCCTACCTTGGCAGGGAAAGAGACCCAGTACTTC	CASSPTLAGKETQYF
.	.	TRBV14	TRBJ1-6	TGTGCCAGCAGCCAACAGGGGTTGTCACCCCTCCACTTT	CASSQQGLSPLHF
.	TRBD1	TRBV29-1	TRBJ1-2	TGCAGCGTAGAGACAGGGTTTCAGACTAACTATGGCTACACCTTC	CSVETGFQTNYGYTF
.	.	TRBV27	TRBJ1-1	TGTGCCAGCAGTCTCTCACAGGGAAGGGGGAGGAACACTGAAGCTTTCTTT	CASSLSQGRGRNTEAFF
.	.	TRBV28	TRBJ2-7	TGTGCCAGCAGCCGCCCGCCGGGTTACTCCTACGAGCAGTACTTC	CASSRPPGYSYEQYF
.	.	TRBV29-1	TRBJ2-7	TGCAGCGTAGCCGGGATAGCTATCTACGAGCAGTACTTC	CSVAGIAIYEQYF
.	TRBD1	TRBV9	TRBJ1-1	TGTGCCAGCAGCGTATCGGGACAGGGGGGGGTTGAAGCTTTCTTT	CASSVSGQGGVEAFF
.	.	TRBV5-1	TRBJ2-3	TGCGCCAGCAGCTTGGGGGTCAGGGGCACAGATACGCAGTATTTT	CASSLGVRGTDTQYF
.	.	TRBV25-1	TRBJ2-2	TGTGCCAGCAGTGCAGGGGCAAGCACCGGGGAGCTGTTTTTT	CASSAGASTGELFF
.	.	TRBV5-1	TRBJ2-1	TGCGCCAGCAGCATGGGGGCTAGCGGCTACAATGAGCAGTTCTTC	CASSMGASGYNEQFF
.	.	TRBV2	TRBJ1-1	TGTGCCAGCAGTGAAGACAGGGTAAGGACTGAAGCTTTCTTT	CASSEDRVRTEAFF
few	TRBD2	TRBV6-5	TRBJ2-7	TGTGCCAGCAGCCGTAGCGGGAGAAACTACGAGCAGTACTTC	CASSRSGRNYEQYF
.	.	TRBV28	TRBJ1-1	TGTGCCAGCAGTTTAGGGGTCCGGGGGGGGACGAACACTGAAGCTTTCTTT	CASSLGVRGGTNTEAFF